These T cell receptor beta chains were read from a single sample in a study of blood T cell repertoires in COVID-19. Generated by immunoSEQ multiplex PCR, the TCRdb table keeps only in-frame clones and is missing some. Among over 75,000 clones listed, roughly 80% were seen once. The sample taken for sequencing was peripheral blood. The receptor set was obtained from a man between 65 and 85 years old with acute or convalescent COVID-19. The CDR3 runs from the conserved cysteine through the conserved F or W. The order of the fields is D gene, J gene, clone size, V gene, CDR3 DNA, CDR3 protein. D genes are given only for firm matches. Where a row states a size, it is once, few, many or the class of an expanded clone; other rows omit it.

>.|TRBJ2-5|.|TRBV19
TGTGCCAGTAGTATAGGAAGCAGGCAAGACCAGTACTTC
CASSIGSRQDQYF
>.|TRBJ2-3|.|TRBV5-8
TGTGCCAGCAGCTTGGAGCAGGGGTGGGAAGATACGCAGTATTTT
CASSLEQGWEDTQYF
>.|TRBJ1-5|once|TRBV5-4
TGTGCCAGCAGCTTGGCGGGGGTGGATCAGCCCCAGCATTTT
CASSLAGVDQPQHF
>TRBD2|TRBJ2-1|.|TRBV13
TGTGCCAGCAGCCTAGGACTAGCCCTTGAGCAGTTCTTC
CASSLGLALEQFF
>TRBD1|TRBJ1-2|.|TRBV6-5
TGTGCCAGCAGTCGAACAGGGGTTTATGGCTACACCTTC
CASSRTGVYGYTF
>.|TRBJ2-3|.|TRBV28
TGTGCCAGCAGACCCCAGGTTGGCGGCACAGATACGCAGTATTTT
CASRPQVGGTDTQYF
>.|TRBJ1-3|.|TRBV5-1
TGCGCCAGCAGCTTGGAGGCAGGCGGAAACACCATATATTTT
CASSLEAGGNTIYF
>.|TRBJ2-2|few|TRBV7-9
TGTGCCATCCAGGTCCTAAACACCGGGGAGCTGTTTTTT
CAIQVLNTGELFF
>.|TRBJ1-1|.|TRBV5-1
TGCGCCAGCAGCTCCGGACACTTGAACACTGAAGCTTTCTTT
CASSSGHLNTEAFF
>.|TRBJ1-1|.|TRBV28
TGTGCCAGCACCCCATATTCAGGGACTGAAGCTTTCTTT
CASTPYSGTEAFF
>.|TRBJ1-4|.|TRBV9
TGTGCCAGCAGCGGAGGGCAGTTTAATGAAAAACTGTTTTTT
CASSGGQFNEKLFF
>TRBD2|TRBJ2-3|.|TRBV30
TGTGCCTGGAGTGAGGGGACTAGCGGGGACACAGATACGCAGTATTTT
CAWSEGTSGDTDTQYF
>TRBD1|TRBJ2-2|.|TRBV9
TGTGCCAGCAGCGTAGTCGGGACAGCGAACACCGGGGAGCTGTTTTTT
CASSVVGTANTGELFF
>.|TRBJ2-3|.|TRBV29-1
TGCAGCACACCACAGGGACCCAGCACAGATACGCAGTATTTT
CSTPQGPSTDTQYF
>TRBD2|TRBJ2-3|.|TRBV6-5
TGTGCCAGCAGCCCCCCCGGGGGGTCAGATACGCAGTATTTT
CASSPPGGSDTQYF
>.|TRBJ1-6|.|TRBV5-1
TGCGCCAGCTGTGAACGGACAGATAATTCACCCCTCCACTTT
CASCERTDNSPLHF
>.|TRBJ2-3|.|TRBV6-2/TRBV6-3
TGTGCCAGCAGTTACTCGATATCCCCTCCGGGTCCGACGCAGTATTTT
CASSYSISPPGPTQYF
>TRBD1|TRBJ1-1|.|TRBV5-1
TGCGCCAGCAGCCCGACTGGGACAGGGGGGAACACTGAAGCTTTCTTT
CASSPTGTGGNTEAFF
>TRBD1|TRBJ2-2|.|TRBV5-1
TGCGCCAGCAGCCGGATCGGACAGGGCAGGACCGGGGAGCTGTTTTTT
CASSRIGQGRTGELFF